These T cell receptor beta chains were read from a single sample in a study of T-cell memory formation after mild COVID-19. TCRdb re-called the 5' RACE reads through MiXCR, storing one row per CDR3 protein. The data show 400,000 to 500,000 distinct CDR3 sequences, with roughly 20% seen just once and roughly 8% held by the top ten. Sequencing was carried out using PBMCs or a T cell subset sorted from them (not recorded which). The receptors stem from an adult woman who had mild COVID-19 (a few samples of this study predate the infection). Cell type and time point are not known. The CDR3 runs from the conserved cysteine through the conserved F or W. D genes are given only for firm matches. The listing skips clone size in some rows; elsewhere it reads once, few, many or a size class.

size | length | D | J | V | CDR3 | DNA
NA | 15 | NA | TRBJ2-1 | TRBV2 | CASSTGRRGGNEQFF | TGTGCCAGCAGTACAGGTCGCAGGGGGGGCAATGAGCAGTTCTTC
NA | 20 | TRBD2 | TRBJ2-1 | TRBV11-3 | CASSPGLVAGGQRSYNEQFF | TGTGCCAGCAGCCCAGGGCTCGTAGCGGGAGGCCAACGCTCCTACAATGAGCAGTTCTTC
few | 14 | NA | TRBJ2-1 | TRBV5-1 | CASSLGEWDNEQFF | TGCGCCAGCAGCTTGGGGGAATGGGACAATGAGCAGTTCTTC
many | 13 | NA | TRBJ2-1 | TRBV6-5 | CASSSSLGFEQFF | TGTGCCAGCAGTTCCAGCCTGGGGTTTGAGCAGTTCTTC
few | 13 | NA | TRBJ1-2 | TRBV30 | CAWSNGDRYGYTF | TGTGCCTGGAGTAACGGGGACCGCTATGGCTACACCTTC
NA | 14 | NA | TRBJ2-5 | TRBV5-1 | CASRRDSFLETQYF | TGCGCCAGCCGACGCGACAGCTTCCTAGAGACCCAGTACTTC
NA | 13 | TRBD1 | TRBJ1-2 | TRBV30 | CAWSIMTGAGYTF | TGTGCATGGAGTATCATGACAGGGGCCGGCTACACCTTC
NA | 12 | NA | TRBJ1-1 | TRBV3-1 | CASSQGGQEAFF | TGTGCCAGCAGCCAAGGGGGCCAAGAAGCTTTCTTT
few | 14 | NA | TRBJ1-6 | TRBV4-2 | CASSLPDSNSPLHF | TGTGCCAGCAGCCTACCGGACAGTAATTCACCCCTCCACTTT
NA | 15 | TRBD2 | TRBJ2-3 | TRBV7-9 | CASSDPGLETDTQYF | TGTGCCAGCAGCGACCCGGGACTAGAGACAGATACGCAGTATTTT
few | 13 | NA | TRBJ2-1 | TRBV5-1 | CASSSIPGNEQFF | TGCGCCAGCAGCTCCATACCGGGCAATGAGCAGTTCTTC
NA | 16 | NA | TRBJ2-7 | TRBV6-5 | CASSVGQRPGFYEQYF | TGTGCCAGCAGTGTAGGACAGCGGCCAGGGTTCTACGAGCAGTACTTC
NA | 12 | NA | TRBJ1-1 | TRBV3-1 | CASSRVRTEAFF | TGTGCCAGCAGCAGGGTAAGGACTGAAGCTTTCTTT
NA | 16 | NA | TRBJ1-4 | TRBV4-2 | CASSQARGSHDEKLFF | TGTGCCAGCAGCCAGGCGAGGGGATCTCATGATGAAAAACTGTTTTTT
NA | 13 | NA | TRBJ1-1 | TRBV7-2 | CASSPSPNTEAFF | TGTGCCAGCAGCCCATCACCGAACACTGAAGCTTTCTTT
few | 14 | NA | TRBJ2-2 | TRBV19 | CASSIDGSARELFF | TGTGCCAGTAGTATAGATGGTTCGGCCCGGGAGCTGTTTTTT
few | 15 | NA | TRBJ2-3 | TRBV2 | CASSRKGTSTDTQYF | TGTGCCAGCAGCCGAAAGGGGACTAGCACAGATACGCAGTATTTT
NA | 12 | NA | TRBJ1-1 | TRBV30 | CAWSVAGFEAFF | TGTGCCTGGAGTGTAGCCGGGTTTGAAGCTTTCTTT
few | 17 | TRBD2 | TRBJ2-3 | TRBV24-1 | CATSDSRSGSPADTQYF | TGTGCCACCAGTGATTCCCGAAGCGGGAGTCCTGCAGATACGCAGTATTTT
few | 14 | NA | TRBJ2-7 | TRBV20-1 | CSARDHGLSYEQYF | TGCAGTGCTAGAGATCACGGACTTTCATACGAGCAGTACTTC
NA | 18 | TRBD2 | TRBJ2-3 | TRBV20-1 | CSARRLAGGMGPSDTQYF | TGCAGTGCTAGACGGCTAGCGGGAGGAATGGGCCCATCAGATACGCAGTATTTT
NA | 17 | TRBD2 | TRBJ2-3 | TRBV7-2 | CASSPGLAGGPSDTQYF | TGTGCCAGCAGCCCCGGACTAGCGGGAGGGCCGTCAGATACGCAGTATTTT
few | 11 | NA | TRBJ2-1 | TRBV20-1 | CSARPDNEQFF | TGCAGTGCTAGACCTGACAATGAGCAGTTCTTC
few | 14 | NA | TRBJ2-3 | TRBV10-3 | CAISDSGGTDTQYF | TGTGCCATCAGTGACTCCGGTGGGACAGATACGCAGTATTTT
few | 15 | NA | TRBJ2-7 | TRBV12-3/TRBV12-4 | CASSFWGQGTYEQYF | TGTGCCAGCAGTTTTTGGGGGCAGGGGACCTACGAGCAGTACTTC
NA | 19 | TRBD1 | TRBJ2-7 | TRBV7-6 | CASSSYRPITGTGFYEQYF | TGTGCCAGCAGCTCGTACCGACCAATAACCGGGACAGGGTTCTACGAGCAGTACTTC
few | 11 | NA | TRBJ2-1 | TRBV24-1 | CATSDYGEQFF | TGTGCCACCAGTGATTATGGTGAGCAGTTCTTC
NA | 13 | NA | TRBJ1-2 | TRBV12-3/TRBV12-4 | CASSLVGDHGYTF | TGTGCCAGCAGTTTGGTAGGGGACCATGGCTACACCTTC
NA | 13 | NA | TRBJ2-3 | TRBV7-8 | CASGGPLGDTQYF | TGTGCCAGTGGAGGGCCTTTGGGAGATACGCAGTATTTT
few | 16 | NA | TRBJ2-7 | TRBV11-2 | CASSSLVGAVSYEQYF | TGTGCCAGCAGCTCCCTAGTGGGGGCCGTTTCCTACGAGCAGTACTTC
few | 17 | NA | TRBJ2-6 | TRBV15 | CATSRVKQVSGANVLTF | TGTGCCACCAGCAGAGTAAAACAGGTCTCTGGGGCCAACGTCCTGACTTTC
few | 15 | TRBD1 | TRBJ2-5 | TRBV5-6 | CASSFRDRESETQYF | TGTGCCAGCAGCTTTAGGGACAGGGAATCGGAGACCCAGTACTTC
NA | 14 | TRBD1 | TRBJ1-6 | TRBV7-9 | CASSHGQENSPLHF | TGTGCCAGCAGCCACGGACAGGAGAATTCACCCCTCCACTTT
NA | 16 | NA | TRBJ1-1 | TRBV7-9 | CASSLGAGAGRTEAFF | TGTGCCAGCAGCTTGGGCGCTGGGGCCGGACGAACTGAAGCTTTCTTT
NA | 13 | NA | TRBJ2-2 | TRBV27 | CASSFSQGGELFF | TGTGCCAGCAGTTTCAGCCAGGGCGGTGAGCTGTTTTTT